The present T cell receptor (beta chain) was sequenced within a study of blood T cell repertoires in COVID-19 (dated by TCRdb to about 2020). Regarding the study in general: Collaborator samples came from the United States, Italy and Spain and covered acute and convalescent phases of COVID-19. Sample metadata almost always included a de-identified subject ID, COVID-19 status, age in years and sex. Deeply sampled blood TCRbeta repertoires from subjects exposed to, actively infected with, or recovered from COVID-19 were included in the dataset. The repertoires were released in a freely available public database meant as a resource for research on the immune response to SARS-CoV-2. The samples were drawn from the first 160 participants of the ongoing ImmuneRACE study and from 1,254 subjects provided by 6 global collaborators. The material from the prospective study consisted of cDNA or gDNA derived from T cells, B-cell-depleted T cells, or PBMCs. Where HLA class I and class II types were available, the types were taken from metadata supplied by the sample provider, not from assay-based typing.

Broad study findings and their caveats: Clinical and demographic metadata were provided uncurated, with the amount varying by source and participant.

The immunoSEQ Assay, a bias-controlled multiplex PCR, was used to amplify TCRbeta CDR3 regions from genomic DNA. Turning to the authors' computational methods: The number of nucleated cells in each sample was estimated by amplification of reference gene primers within the assay. To quantify the absolute abundance of each unique TCRbeta CDR3 rearrangement, sequence reads were collapsed and filtered. For each sample, productive Simpson clonality was calculated as the square root of Simpson's diversity index across productive rearrangements. As stored in TCRdb, this immuneACCESS dataset retains in-frame rearrangements with V and J assigned. A fraction of the clones does not appear; measured against another copy, unresolved V genes explain less than half of the discrepancy, and the remainder lacks a known reason. V, J and clone size were drawn from that table, and D and trimming were deduced from the DNA. The sample records a few hundred thousand clones, 80% to 90% of which are singletons. The ten largest clones take up about 3% of the sample.

Each collaborating institution followed its own protocols to collect whole blood in K2EDTA tubes. For TCRbeta analysis, collaborators shipped samples in one of three forms: frozen whole blood, isolated PBMCs, or DNA extracted from either of those sample types. Concerning this clone itself: Its antigen remains undetermined. Per-nucleotide qualities are absent, and no much larger clonotype sits a single base away.

The sample taken for sequencing was peripheral blood. The origin of this receptor is a woman in her thirties with active or convalescent COVID-19.

In nucleotide form, the sequence is TGTGCCAGCAGCTTAGCGACGGGAAATCAGCCCCAGCATTTT. Its coded protein is CASSLATGNQPQHF. The chain is encoded by TRBV7-9 joined to TRBJ1-5; confidence is insufficient to name the D gene. CDR1 is given as SEHNR and CDR2 as FQNEAQ, both from the germline V gene (reference sequence). Its CDR3 holds 14 amino acids, cysteine through phenylalanine. CDR3 DNA only is kept here, 42 bases in frame from base 1. V is clipped by 0 bases and J by 4 bases, and the sequence between their germline boundaries is 7 bases long.